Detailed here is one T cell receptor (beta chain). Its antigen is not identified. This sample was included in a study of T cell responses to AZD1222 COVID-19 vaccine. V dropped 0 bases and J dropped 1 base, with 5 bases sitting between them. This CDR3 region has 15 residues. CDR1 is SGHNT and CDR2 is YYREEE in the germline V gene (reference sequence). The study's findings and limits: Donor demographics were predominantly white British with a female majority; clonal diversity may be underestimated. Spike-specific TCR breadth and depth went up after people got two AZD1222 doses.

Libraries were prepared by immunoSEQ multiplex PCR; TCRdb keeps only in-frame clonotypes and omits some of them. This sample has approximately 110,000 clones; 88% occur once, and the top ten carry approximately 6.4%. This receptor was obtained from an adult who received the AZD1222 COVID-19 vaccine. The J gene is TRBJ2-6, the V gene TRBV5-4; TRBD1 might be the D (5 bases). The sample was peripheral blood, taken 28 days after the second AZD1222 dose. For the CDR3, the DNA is TGTGCCAGCAGCTTGGACAGGTCTGGGGCCAACGTCCTGACTTTC. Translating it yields CASSLDRSGANVLTF.